A single sample is the source of the 27 T cell receptor beta chains below, sequenced in a study of a mutant IDH1 vaccine in newly diagnosed glioma. The table came from immunoSEQ multiplex PCR; TCRdb's copy has only in-frame clones and leaves some out. In the table there are 95,000 to 100,000 clones, about 90% of which are singletons. Time point noted: baseline, week 1 (first vaccination visit). Specified treatment: pre-vaccination baseline after standard-of-care therapy. Sequencing used PBMCs, obtained from a glioma patient treated with radiotherapy, temozolomide or both. These receptors were collected from a woman aged 45-59 years with glioma.

This chain connects TRBV18 to TRBJ2-1; 7 bases line up with TRBD2. Germline V CDR1 and CDR2: KGHSH, LQKENI. Losses at the gene ends were 6 bases for V and 6 bases for J; bases not matched to a gene: 17. CDR3 size: 17 residues. The CDR3 is CASSVRGAGRDGNEQFF. The CDR3 DNA is TGTGCCAGCTCCGTACGGGGAGCGGGAAGGGACGGCAATGAGCAGTTCTTC. The variable domain in full, with the rest retrieved from reference TRBV18 and TRBJ2-1, is NAGVMQNPRHLVRRRGQEARLRCSPMKGHSHVYWYRQLPEEGLKFMVYLQKENIIDESGMPKERFSAEFPKEGPSILRIQQVVRGDSAAYFCASSVRGAGRDGNEQFFGPGTRLTVL.

The chain carries TRBV27 and TRBJ2-3; D unresolved. CDR1 is MNHEY, CDR2 SMNVEV, per germline (reference sequence). This CDR3 contains 16 residues. The germline V and J ends were trimmed by 6 bases and 0 bases, with 16 bases remaining between them. Here the CDR3 DNA reads TGTGCCAGCAGCAACCCATCGACCCCTAGCACAGATACGCAGTATTTT. Translated: CASSNPSTPSTDTQYF.

This chain connects TRBV6-1 to TRBJ2-7; 7 bases align to TRBD1. Looked up from germline, CDR1 is MNHNS and CDR2 is SASEGT. The V and J ends lost 8 bases and 2 bases, in that order; junction bases with no gene match: 9. CDR3 length: 14 residues. The CDR3 DNA sequence: TGTGCCAGCTTAAGTAGACAGGGCACCTACGAGCAGTACTTC. This translates into CASLSRQGTYEQYF.

The V and J genes are TRBV19 and TRBJ1-3, with D unclear. The CDR3 totals 11 residues. The ends were cut back, 10 bases at V and 8 bases at J, with 12 bases in the middle. Germline CDR1 LNHDA, CDR2 SQIVND (reference sequence). CDR3 sequence: CATLNLYTIYF. For the CDR3, the DNA is TGTGCCACCCTGAACCTCTACACCATATATTTT.

This chain uses TRBV29-1 with TRBJ2-1; 10 bases match TRBD2. Germline V gene lookup returns CDR1 SQVTM and CDR2 ANQGSEA. V lost 0 bases, J lost 7 bases, and 6 bases stayed unmatched. This CDR3 is built from 15 residues. CDR3 in DNA: TGCAGCGTTGAAGATCACGAGACTAGCGGGAATGAGCAGTTCTTC. It is translated as CSVEDHETSGNEQFF.

The V and J genes are TRBV6-5 and TRBJ2-7, with a possible D match to TRBD1 (6 bases). CDR3 length: 15 residues. Germline values: CDR1 MNHEY, CDR2 SVGAGI. V was clipped by 5 bases and J by 5 bases, with 19 bases between them. This chain's CDR3 is CASSLQQGMADEQYF. The CDR3 DNA reads as TGTGCCAGCAGTCTCCAACAGGGTATGGCAGACGAGCAGTACTTC.

The J gene is TRBJ1-2, the V gene TRBV10-3; TRBD1 matches at 10 bases. The CDR3 loop spans 17 amino acids. The V gene end was trimmed by 4 bases and the J gene end by 4 bases; junction bases not matched to a gene: 12. The V gene's germline CDR1 is ENHRY and CDR2 SYGVKD. CDR3 sequence reads: CAISARDRGRSGYGYTF. In nucleotides, the CDR3 is TGTGCCATCAGTGCTAGGGACAGGGGCCGCTCTGGCTATGGCTACACCTTC.

The gene calls are TRBV7-3 and TRBJ1-5; tentative D call: TRBD1 (5 bases). CDR3 size: 15 residues. V was trimmed by 0 bases and J by 4 bases, leaving 10 bases between them. Germline V gene lookup returns CDR1 SGHTA and CDR2 FQGTGA. In nucleotides, the CDR3 is TGTGCCAGCAGCTTAACCGGGACGGGGAATCAGCCCCAGCATTTT. Residues: CASSLTGTGNQPQHF.

CDR3 region: CASSLLGGQETQYF. The CDR3 coding sequence is TGTGCCAGCAGTTTATTAGGGGGTCAAGAGACCCAGTACTTC. This rearrangement joins TRBV27 to TRBJ2-5, with D possibly TRBD1 on 6 matching bases. Trimming took 1 base from V and 2 from J, leaving 8 bases between them. Germline loops: CDR1 MNHEY, CDR2 SMNVEV (reference sequence). The length of the CDR3 is 14 residues.

This clone was seen just once. The rearrangement uses TRBV9 and TRBJ2-4; no firm D call. This CDR3 has 14 amino acids. Trimming left V 4 bases short and J 0 bases short, with 8 bases between. Germline values: CDR1 SGDLS, CDR2 YYNGEE. As DNA, the CDR3 is TGTGCCAGCAGCCAACACGAAGCCAAAAACATTCAGTACTTC. Amino acid sequence: CASSQHEAKNIQYF.

The chain joins TRBV15 to TRBJ2-1; 11 bases are shared with TRBD2. This CDR3 is 15 amino acids long. Trimming took 0 bases from V and 7 from J; bases not matched to a gene: 2. CDR1 is LNHNV, CDR2 YYDKDF, per germline (reference sequence). CDR3 in amino acids: CATSREASGRNEQFF. The DNA for the CDR3 is TGTGCCACCAGCAGAGAAGCTAGCGGGAGGAATGAGCAGTTCTTC.

This sequence joins TRBV19 and TRBJ2-7, with 8 bases lining up with TRBD1. The CDR3 sequence is 14 residues long. The germline gives CDR1 LNHDA, CDR2 SQIVND (reference sequence). Unmatched junction bases numbered 5, after V lost 3 bases and J lost 4 bases. CDR3 in DNA: TGTGCCAGTAGTATGCAGGGGGCTGGGTACGAGCAGTACTTC. This codes for CASSMQGAGYEQYF.

This clone was counted a single time. The genes are TRBV5-1 and TRBJ2-1, with D possibly being TRBD2 (5 bases). Deletions cut 0 bases from V and 5 bases from J, with 9 bases between. This CDR3 spans 14 amino acids. Germline lookup yields CDR1 SGHRS and CDR2 YFSETQ. The CDR3 reads CASSLGSADNEQFF. CDR3 DNA sequence: TGCGCCAGCAGCTTGGGGTCAGCGGACAATGAGCAGTTCTTC.

This chain connects TRBV7-9 to TRBJ2-1, with D unclear. CDR3 length: 13 residues. The V gene lost 0 bases and the J gene lost 10 bases, with 10 bases spanning the gap. Germline V gives CDR1 SEHNR, CDR2 FQNEAQ (reference sequence). CDR3 loop: CASSLALGNEQFF. Written as DNA, the CDR3 is TGTGCCAGCAGCTTAGCGTTAGGGAACGAGCAGTTCTTC.

The chain recombines TRBV10-3 with TRBJ2-3, with TRBD2 matching 7 bases. The CDR3 is 14 amino acids. In germline, CDR1 is ENHRY, CDR2 SYGVKD. After removal of 2 bases from V and 5 bases from J, the junction contained 4 bases not matched to a gene. The CDR3 region is CAISETGGEDTQYF. CDR3 sequence (DNA): TGTGCCATCAGTGAGACGGGAGGTGAAGATACGCAGTATTTT.

The chain employs TRBV4-2 and TRBJ2-7; D gene ambiguous. The CDR3 extends over 13 amino acids. The V end lost 3 bases, the J end lost 0 bases, and 6 bases lay between the germline ends. Per germline, CDR1 LGHNA and CDR2 YNFKEQ. CDR3 region: CASSQGNSYEQYF. The CDR3 nucleotides read TGTGCCAGCAGCCAGGGGAACTCCTACGAGCAGTACTTC.

This clone was seen just once. This chain links TRBV25-1 with TRBJ1-6; tentative D call: TRBD1 (5 bases). Germline CDR1 reads MGHDK; CDR2 reads SYGVNS. CDR3 length: 18 amino acids. V gave up 2 bases and J gave up 6 bases, with 20 bases separating them. DNA of the CDR3: TGTGCCAGCAGTGAACGGGGACGTCCCTCGGGGGGTAATTCACCCCTCCACTTT. Encoded protein: CASSERGRPSGGNSPLHF.

As DNA, the CDR3 is TGTGCCAGCAGTGAACGTACAGGCGCCTACAATGAGCAGTTCTTC. This sequence encodes CASSERTGAYNEQFF. The V and J genes are TRBV6-1 and TRBJ2-1; perhaps TRBD1 as D (5 bases). Trimming stripped 2 bases from V and 2 bases from J, with 10 bases between. The CDR3 totals 15 residues. CDR1 and CDR2 from the germline V gene are MNHNS and SASEGT.

V gene TRBV5-6 combines with J gene TRBJ2-7, with a tentative D call TRBD1 (5 bases). CDR3 length: 12 residues. Germline V gene sequence: CDR1 SGHDT, CDR2 YYEEEE. Trimming stripped 2 bases from V and 4 bases from J, with 7 bases between. The CDR3 is CASSFNRYEQYF. DNA for the CDR3: TGTGCCAGCAGCTTCAACAGGTACGAGCAGTACTTC.

Details on this clone: The junction differs from germline at one of its ends, possibly a read error. The chain recombines TRBV5-5 with TRBJ2-7; D is uncertain. Germline V gene lookup returns CDR1 SGHKS and CDR2 YYEKEE (reference sequence). CDR3 length equals 14 residues. CDR3 coding DNA: TGTGCCAGCAACTTGGGGTCTTACTCCTACGAGCAGTACTTC. It encodes CASNLGSYSYEQYF.

The genes are TRBV29-1 and TRBJ2-7; D unresolved. This CDR3 has 11 residues. V lost 4 bases and J 1 base, leaving 5 bases between the germline ends. Looked up from germline, CDR1 is SQVTM and CDR2 is ANQGSEA. Here the CDR3 reads CSVGRSYEQYF. The CDR3 DNA sequence: TGCAGCGTTGGACGGTCCTACGAGCAGTACTTC.

The CDR3, as DNA: TGTGCCGGGACGGGACAGGGGATCTACGAGCAGTACTTC. It codes for CAGTGQGIYEQYF. The chain carries TRBV30 and TRBJ2-5; 10 bases match TRBD1. The J call may be in error: the DNA end matches TRBJ2-7 better. CDR3 length: 13 amino acids. Germline assignment: CDR1 GTSNPN and CDR2 SVGIG (reference sequence).

The V call is TRBV18, the J call TRBJ1-1, with 7 bases identical to TRBD1. V gave up 3 bases and J gave up 4 bases; unmatched junction bases: 8. This CDR3 has 15 residues. CDR1 and CDR2 from the germline V gene are KGHSH and LQKENI. DNA of the CDR3: TGTGCCAGCTCACCGACAGGGTCGCGCGGCACTGAAGCTTTCTTT. Translating gives CASSPTGSRGTEAFF.

The V and J genes are TRBV30 and TRBJ2-2; D remains ambiguous. The CDR3 extends over 14 amino acids. Germline V gene data show CDR1 as GTSNPN and CDR2 as SVGIG (reference sequence). Here the CDR3 reads CAYRSDLSTGELFF. For the CDR3, the DNA is TGTGCTTACCGGTCTGACCTAAGTACCGGGGAGCTGTTTTTT.

The V call is TRBV6-1, the J call TRBJ1-1; possible D gene TRBD1, 6 bases. Germline CDR1 and CDR2: MNHNS and SASEGT. V lost 5 bases and J lost 6, with 13 bases in between. This CDR3 is 13 amino acids long. The CDR3, as DNA: TGTGCCAGCAGTATACAGGGTCTCCCTGAAGCTTTCTTT. Translated: CASSIQGLPEAFF.

The rearrangement uses TRBV9 and TRBJ1-3; D unclear. The CDR3 sequence is 14 residues long. CDR1 is SGDLS, CDR2 YYNGEE, per germline. Trimming pared 4 bases from V and 2 bases from J, leaving 10 bases between. Here the CDR3 reads CASSTRTAGNTIYF. The CDR3 region has the DNA TGTGCCAGCAGCACCCGTACAGCTGGAAACACCATATATTTT.

The chain couples TRBV9 to TRBJ2-3; a possible D gene is TRBD2 (6 bases). This CDR3 has 14 amino acids. Germline V lookup: CDR1 SGDLS, CDR2 YYNGEE. The V and J ends lost 4 bases and 4 bases respectively, with 13 bases between them. The CDR3 DNA reads TGTGCCAGCAGCCGGGTGGGAGGCCCAGATACGCAGTATTTT. As protein: CASSRVGGPDTQYF.